The 16 T cell receptor beta chains below were found in one sample sequenced in a study of OX40 agonist ivuxolimab in advanced cancers. Sequenced by immunoSEQ multiplex PCR; TCRdb stores in-frame clones only, minus some. The table shows 65,000 to 75,000 clones, with roughly 80% occurring only once. The sample was CD4+ or CD8+ T cells sorted from blood, taken in a trial of the OX40 agonist ivuxolimab. The receptors derive from an adult with an advanced solid tumor such as melanoma, head and neck, liver or kidney cancer.

The V gene is TRBV19, the J gene TRBJ1-1; the match to TRBD1 covers 7 bases. CDR3 length equals 16 residues. Germline CDR1 and CDR2: LNHDA and SQIVND (reference sequence). Unmatched junction bases numbered 11, after V lost 6 bases and J lost 1 base. Written as DNA, the CDR3 is TGTGCCAGTAGCGGACCGGGACAGTCTCCGAACACTGAAGCTTTCTTT. Translated: CASSGPGQSPNTEAFF.

V usage is TRBV18 and J usage is TRBJ2-1, with 8 nucleotides matching TRBD1. The germline CDR1 and CDR2 sequences are KGHSH and LQKENI. This CDR3 spans 15 amino acids. With V trimmed by 2 bases and J by 8 bases, 8 bases remained unmatched. This CDR3 is CASSPGQGVLHEQFF. CDR3 DNA sequence: TGTGCCAGCTCACCAGGACAGGGAGTATTACATGAGCAGTTCTTC.

This clone was observed a single time. The chain carries TRBV20-1 and TRBJ2-7; D gene unclear. The CDR3 is made up of 11 amino acids. Trimming removed 4 bases from V and 3 bases from J, with 7 bases in between. Germline V gene sequence: CDR1 DFQATT, CDR2 SNEGSKA (reference sequence). The CDR3 protein is CSATPGYEQYF. The CDR3 DNA sequence: TGCAGTGCTACTCCGGGCTACGAGCAGTACTTC.

The chain is built from TRBV7-2 and TRBJ1-1, with D possibly TRBD1 on 5 matching bases. V gave up 5 bases and J gave up 5 bases, with 12 bases separating them. Per the germline V gene, CDR1 is SGHTA and CDR2 is FQGNSA. The CDR3 spans 13 residues. This CDR3 is CASSPGRVTEAFF. As DNA, the CDR3 is TGTGCCAGCAGCCCAGGGCGAGTAACTGAAGCTTTCTTT.

CDR3 sequence (DNA): TGTGCCAGCAGTTACAAAGGTAACACTGAAGCTTTCTTT. The encoded protein is CASSYKGNTEAFF. The chain combines TRBV6-6 with TRBJ1-1, with D unclear. Germline assignment: CDR1 MNHNY and CDR2 SVGAGI (reference sequence). V lost 2 bases, J lost 2 bases, and 6 bases lay in between. There are 13 residues in the CDR3.

The V and J genes are TRBV4-3 and TRBJ2-3; tentatively, D is TRBD1 (6 bases). With 1 base removed from V and 2 bases from J, the gap between germline ends came to 19 bases. CDR3 length: 18 amino acids. Germline assignment: CDR1 LGHNA and CDR2 YSLEER. The CDR3 DNA reads as TGCGCCAGCAGCCAAGGCCCATCTCGCCCAGGGGCCACAGATACGCAGTATTTT. Amino acid sequence: CASSQGPSRPGATDTQYF.

The chain couples TRBV18 to TRBJ2-3; D might be TRBD2 (6 bases). CDR3 length equals 15 residues. Between the trimmed V and J ends, which lost 0 bases and 1 base, there was a span of 8 bases. Germline CDR1 and CDR2: KGHSH and LQKENI. The CDR3 is CASSPPSGRTDTQYF. In DNA form, the CDR3 reads TGTGCCAGCTCACCACCTAGCGGCCGCACAGATACGCAGTATTTT.

The chain employs TRBV30 and TRBJ1-2; TRBD1 matches 10 bases. The CDR3 extends over 14 amino acids. V shed 7 bases and J 7 bases; nucleotides not matched to a gene: 12. Germline values: CDR1 GTSNPN, CDR2 SVGIG (reference sequence). CDR3: CAYYRDRGYGGYTF. The CDR3 coding sequence is TGTGCCTACTACCGGGACAGGGGTTATGGTGGCTACACCTTC.

This chain links TRBV4-1 with TRBJ1-6; 7 bases map to TRBD1. The CDR3 contains 15 residues. Per the germline V gene, CDR1 is MGHRA and CDR2 is YSYEKL. Trimming cost V 3 bases and J 7 bases; bases outside gene matches: 6. The CDR3 nucleotides read TGCGCCAGCAGCCATGACAGGGCAAAGAATTCACCCCTCCACTTT. Protein sequence: CASSHDRAKNSPLHF.

The chain joins TRBV5-1 to TRBJ1-1, with D unresolved. V lost 0 bases, J lost 5 bases, and 20 bases lay in between. Germline CDR1 is SGHRS and CDR2 is YFSETQ. CDR3 size: 17 residues. The CDR3: CASSLDVYSLWGTEAFF. The CDR3 DNA reads TGCGCCAGCAGCTTGGATGTCTATTCGCTCTGGGGAACTGAAGCTTTCTTT.

This clone was observed a few times. V gene TRBV29-1 combines with J gene TRBJ2-3; TRBD2 is a possible D gene (5 bases). Germline V gives CDR1 SQVTM, CDR2 ANQGSEA. Between the trimmed V and J ends, which lost 2 bases and 12 bases, there was a span of 15 bases. The CDR3 totals 12 residues. Here the CDR3 DNA reads TGCAGCGTTGAAAGGAGCGGACTTCTCCAGTATTTT. This sequence encodes CSVERSGLLQYF.

This rearrangement joins TRBV7-2 to TRBJ1-2; possibly TRBD1 for D (5 bases). Trimming took off 5 bases at V and 5 bases at J, with 24 bases between the two ends. This CDR3 is built from 17 residues. In germline, CDR1 is SGHTA, CDR2 FQGNSA. In DNA, the CDR3 is TGTGCCAGCAGCCCTGACCGGGGAAAAGGGGCTTTTTATGGCTACACCTTC. The encoded protein is CASSPDRGKGAFYGYTF.

The chain couples TRBV5-1 to TRBJ1-4; D is unclear. In germline, CDR1 is SGHRS, CDR2 YFSETQ. The CDR3 extends over 16 amino acids. V was trimmed by 0 bases and J by 0 bases, leaving 9 bases between them. The DNA of the CDR3 is TGCGCCAGCAGCTTGGCACAACAAACAACTAATGAAAAACTGTTTTTT. It specifies CASSLAQQTTNEKLFF.

This clone has just one count. The rearrangement links TRBV28 to TRBJ1-4; 9 positions agree with TRBD1. J was trimmed by 5 bases and V by 4 bases; bases with no gene match: 2. The CDR3 totals 14 residues. Per germline, CDR1 MDHEN and CDR2 SYDVKM. CDR3 DNA: TGTGCCAGCAGTTCGACAGGGGGGAATGAAAAACTGTTTTTT. Protein product: CASSSTGGNEKLFF.

The V and J genes are TRBV7-8 and TRBJ1-5, with a possible D match to TRBD1 (5 bases). This CDR3 has 15 amino acids. The V gene's germline CDR1 is SGHVS and CDR2 FQNEAQ. Trimming removed 6 bases at V and 0 bases at J, with 12 bases between. The CDR3 loop reads CASSFAGTSNQPQHF. CDR3 in DNA: TGTGCCAGCAGTTTCGCAGGGACTAGCAATCAGCCCCAGCATTTT. The full variable domain, completed using reference TRBV7-8 and TRBJ1-5, is GAGVSQSPRYKVAKRGQDVALRCDPISGHVSLFWYQQALGQGPEFLTYFQNEAQLDKSGLPSDRFFAERPEGSVSTLKIQRTQQEDSAVYLCASSFAGTSNQPQHFGDGTRLSIL.

The rearrangement links TRBV30 to TRBJ2-5, with D possibly being TRBD1 or TRBD2 (6 bases each). CDR1 is GTSNPN and CDR2 is SVGIG in the germline V gene (reference sequence). The CDR3 runs 15 residues. Trimming cost V 3 bases and J 0 bases, with 14 bases left between them. For the CDR3, the DNA is TGTGCCTGGAGGGGGGGCGGGAACTACCAAGAGACCCAGTACTTC. The encoded protein is CAWRGGGNYQETQYF. The variable domain in full, with the rest retrieved from reference TRBV30 and TRBJ2-5, is SQTIHQWPATLVQPVGSPLSLECTVEGTSNPNLYWYRQAAGRGLQLLFYSVGIGQISSEVPQNLSASRPQDRQFILSSKKLLLSDSGFYLCAWRGGGNYQETQYFGPGTRLLVL.